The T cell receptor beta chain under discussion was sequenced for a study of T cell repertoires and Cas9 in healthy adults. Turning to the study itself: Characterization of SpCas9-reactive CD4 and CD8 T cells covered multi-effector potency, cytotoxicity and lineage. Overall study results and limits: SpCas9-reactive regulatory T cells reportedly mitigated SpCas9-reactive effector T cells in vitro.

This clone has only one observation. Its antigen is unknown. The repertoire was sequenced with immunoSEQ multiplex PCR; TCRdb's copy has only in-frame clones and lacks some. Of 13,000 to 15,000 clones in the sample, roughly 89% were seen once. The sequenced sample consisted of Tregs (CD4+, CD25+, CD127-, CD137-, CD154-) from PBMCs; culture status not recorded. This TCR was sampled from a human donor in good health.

CDR3 sequence reads: CASSRPGQGVVGYTF. DNA of the CDR3: TGTGCCAGCAGTCGCCCGGGACAGGGGGTTGTTGGCTACACCTTC. The chain links TRBV28 to TRBJ1-2, with TRBD1 matching over 11 bases. This CDR3 has 15 amino acids. V was pared by 5 bases and J by 7 bases, with 9 bases of the junction left unmatched. Germline lookup yields CDR1 MDHEN and CDR2 SYDVKM.